The present T cell receptor (beta chain) was sequenced within a study of T-cell memory formation after mild COVID-19. Study outcomes and limitations: While clones contracting from day 15 to 85 were balanced between CD4 and CD8, later expanders leaned CD4+.

V was pared by 3 bases and J by 9 bases, with 10 bases of the junction left unmatched. The CDR3 has 15 amino acids. Per germline, CDR1 MNHEY and CDR2 SVGAGI. TCRdb re-analysed the 5' RACE reads in MiXCR, keeping a single row per CDR3 protein. The data show roughly 450,000 distinct CDR3 sequences, with about 20% seen just once and 12% held by the top ten. This clonotype was detected once. Its matching antigen is unknown. This receptor was obtained from an adult woman who had mild COVID-19 (a few samples of this study predate the infection). Cell type and time point are not known. Sequencing was done on a sample of PBMCs or a T cell subset sorted from them (not recorded which). The J gene is TRBJ2-1, the V gene TRBV6-5; the match to TRBD2 covers 8 bases. The CDR3 region has the DNA TGTGCCAGCAGTTATTTTGGACACGGGGGGGCTGAGCAGTTCTTC. Its protein product is CASSYFGHGGAEQFF.